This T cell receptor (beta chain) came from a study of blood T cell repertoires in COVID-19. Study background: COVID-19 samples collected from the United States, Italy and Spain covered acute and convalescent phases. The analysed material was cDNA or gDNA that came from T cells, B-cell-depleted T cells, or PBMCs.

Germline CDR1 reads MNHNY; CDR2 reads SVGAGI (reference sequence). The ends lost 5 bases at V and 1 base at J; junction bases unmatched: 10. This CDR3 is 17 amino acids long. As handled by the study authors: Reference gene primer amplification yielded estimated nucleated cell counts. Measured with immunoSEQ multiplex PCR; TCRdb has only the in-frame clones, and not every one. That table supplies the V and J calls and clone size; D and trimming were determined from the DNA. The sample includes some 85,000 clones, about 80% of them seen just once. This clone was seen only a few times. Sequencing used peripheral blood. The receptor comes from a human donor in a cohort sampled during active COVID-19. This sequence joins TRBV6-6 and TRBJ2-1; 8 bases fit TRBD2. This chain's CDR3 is CASSPHPLAASYNEQFF. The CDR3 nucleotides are TGTGCCAGCAGTCCGCACCCACTAGCGGCTTCCTACAATGAGCAGTTCTTC.